What follows describes a single TCR beta chain. This sample is part of a study of blood T cell repertoires in COVID-19. Study at large: Cohort 3 recovery required two negative PCRs, clearance, or symptom resolution. From T cells, B-cell-depleted T cells, or PBMCs came the material, which was cDNA or gDNA.

Trimming took 0 bases from V and 4 from J; bases not matched to a gene: 0. Germline CDR1 and CDR2: SNHLY and FYNNEI. The CDR3 runs to 16 residues. In the authors' workflow: By means of reference gene primer amplification, nucleated cell counts were estimated. This table comes from immunoSEQ multiplex PCR, and its TCRdb copy is limited to in-frame clones, with some not included. Clonal size and the V and J genes are those of that table, whereas D and trimming came from the DNA. Seen here are under 150,000 clones, 84% observed once, and the top ten hold 3% to 4.5%. This chain joins TRBV2 and TRBJ2-1, with 13 positions matching TRBD2. The receptor's source is a man between 45 and 60 years old in a cohort exposed to, infected with or recovered from COVID-19 (not recorded which). Sequencing input: PBMCs or T cells enriched from blood (not recorded which). As DNA, the CDR3 is TGTGCCAGCAGTGAAGCGGGACTAGCGGGATACAATGAGCAGTTCTTC. Its protein product is CASSEAGLAGYNEQFF.